The sequence of this T cell receptor beta chain was determined in a study of identical twins. CDR1 MNHEY and CDR2 SVGAGI come from the germline V gene. The CDR3 covers 15 residues. J was trimmed by 7 bases and V by 0 bases; bases with no gene match: 5. This clonotype was observed at least ten times. TCRdb reprocessed the 5' RACE reads via MiXCR and lists one record per CDR3 protein. The sample shows about 920,000 distinct CDR3 sequences, around 12% of them seen only once. This sample also appeared in a second study, on yellow fever vaccine responses in identical twins.

The sequence was collected from a woman between 18 and 30 years old in good health. The V call is TRBV6-5, the J call TRBJ2-3; 9 bases are shared with TRBD2. Input material: PBMCs. For the CDR3, the DNA is TGTGCCAGCAGTTACTCGTTTAGCGGGGGCTATACGCAGTATTTT. This encodes CASSYSFSGGYTQYF.